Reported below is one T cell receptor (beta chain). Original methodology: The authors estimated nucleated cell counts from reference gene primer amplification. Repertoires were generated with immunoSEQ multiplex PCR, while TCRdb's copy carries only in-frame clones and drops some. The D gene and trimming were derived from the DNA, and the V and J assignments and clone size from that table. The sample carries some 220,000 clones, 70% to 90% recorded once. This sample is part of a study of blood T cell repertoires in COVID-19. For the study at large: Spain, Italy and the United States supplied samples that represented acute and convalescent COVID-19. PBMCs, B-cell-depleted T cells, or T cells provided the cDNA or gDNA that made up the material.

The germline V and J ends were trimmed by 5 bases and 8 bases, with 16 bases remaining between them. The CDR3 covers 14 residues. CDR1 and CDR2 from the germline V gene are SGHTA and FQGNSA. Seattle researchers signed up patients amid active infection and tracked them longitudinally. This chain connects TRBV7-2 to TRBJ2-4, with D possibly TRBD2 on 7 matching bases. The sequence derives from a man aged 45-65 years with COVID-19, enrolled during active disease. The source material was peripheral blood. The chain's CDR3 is CASSGGALQHIQYF. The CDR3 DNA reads TGTGCCAGCAGCGGGGGGGCCCTCCAGCACATTCAGTACTTC.